This TCR beta chain comes out of a study of T cell changes during pregnancy in multiple sclerosis (dated by TCRdb to about 2019). General notes on the study: In women with multiple sclerosis, the researchers looked at how the T cell repertoire shifted as pregnancy progressed.

The CDR3 spans 16 residues, from the cysteine through the phenylalanine. Of the read, only the CDR3 DNA is kept; its 48 bases are in frame from base 1. CDR1 and CDR2, per the germline V gene, are SGDLS and YYNGEE. The germline V and J ends show losses of 4 bases and 5 bases respectively, and no gene match explains 6 bases of the junction. The table lists this clone with a count of one. Its antigen target is currently unknown. It has no much larger one-base neighbor in the sample; base qualities were not kept. Libraries were made using the immunoSEQ multiplex PCR assay. TCRdb's version of the immuneACCESS table is confined to in-frame rearrangements and falls short of the full clone set. An unresolved V gene accounts for under half of the shortfall where checked; the remainder is of unknown origin. The sample table lists 47,000 or so clones, 70% to 90% of them with a count of one. The ten top clones hold around 1.9% of the sample.

The TCR was taken from a female donor with multiple sclerosis, enrolled in a pregnancy study. The specimen was peripheral blood, collected in the first trimester of pregnancy. The rearranged segments are TRBV9 and TRBJ2-2; 12 of the junction bases match TRBD2. DNA sequence: TGTGCCAGCAGCAGAAGGACTAGCGGGGCTACCGGGGAGCTGTTTTTT. Translated, it reads CASSRRTSGATGELFF.